A single sample is the source of the 18 T cell receptor beta chains below, sequenced in a study of blood T cell repertoires in COVID-19. Using immunoSEQ multiplex PCR, the repertoire was profiled, and TCRdb retains in-frame clones only, with some absent. Seen here are roughly 300,000 clones, around 90% observed once, and the top ten hold less than 20%. The sequenced sample consisted of PBMCs or T cells enriched from blood (not recorded which). The receptors stem from a woman aged 25-40 years who had recovered from COVID-19.

This chain links TRBV5-6 with TRBJ2-7; 9 positions agree with TRBD1. The CDR3 consists of 15 residues. CDR1 and CDR2 (germline): SGHDT, YYEEEE. V lost 5 bases and J lost 4; bases outside the gene matches: 10. The CDR3 nucleotides are TGTGCCAGCAGTTTCTGGGACAGGGTTACGTACGAGCAGTACTTC. Translated, it gives CASSFWDRVTYEQYF.

The genes are TRBV9 and TRBJ1-4; 10 nucleotides match TRBD1. The CDR3 contains 16 residues. Germline CDR1 and CDR2: SGDLS and YYNGEE. V trimming: 4 bases; J trimming: 8 bases; junction bases outside the gene matches: 11. CDR3 nucleotide sequence: TGTGCCAGCAGCTATGGACAGGGGGGAATGGGGGAAAAACTGTTTTTT. It is translated as CASSYGQGGMGEKLFF. Supplemented by reference TRBV9 and TRBJ1-4, the full variable domain reads DSGVTQTPKHLITATGQRVTLRCSPRSGDLSVYWYQQSLDQGLQFLIQYYNGEERAKGNILERFSAQQFPDLHSELNLSSLELGDSALYFCASSYGQGGMGEKLFFGSGTQLSVL.

This chain connects TRBV7-9 to TRBJ2-7, with 10 bases that match TRBD2. J gave up 5 bases and V 1 base, and 17 bases lay outside the gene matches. This CDR3 is built from 19 residues. Germline CDR1 SEHNR, CDR2 FQNEAQ (reference sequence). The CDR3 region is CASSLGFRQTSGYPHEQYF. CDR3 coding DNA: TGTGCCAGCAGCTTAGGGTTTCGGCAGACTAGCGGGTACCCCCACGAGCAGTACTTC.

V is TRBV6-5 and J is TRBJ1-4; a possible D gene is TRBD1 (6 bases). Trimming cost V 7 bases and J 7 bases, with 16 bases left between them. CDR3 length equals 14 residues. Germline CDR1 reads MNHEY; CDR2 reads SVGAGI. The DNA of the CDR3 is TGTGCCAGCACCAAACAGGGAGGGGGTGAAAAACTGTTTTTT. Encoded protein: CASTKQGGGEKLFF.

The chain joins TRBV25-1 to TRBJ2-1, with 10 bases aligning to TRBD2. The CDR3 extends over 15 amino acids. Germline trimming cut 4 bases from V and 8 bases from J; bases unmatched to any gene: 8. Germline lookup yields CDR1 MGHDK and CDR2 SYGVNS. CDR3 sequence (DNA): TGTGCCAGCAGTGGAGCGGGGGGGGGCACGGATGAGCAGTTCTTC. Its translation: CASSGAGGGTDEQFF.

V and J are TRBV4-1 and TRBJ1-1; D is unresolved. With 4 bases removed from V and 0 bases from J, the gap between germline ends came to 6 bases. Looked up from germline, CDR1 is MGHRA and CDR2 is YSYEKL. There are 13 residues in the CDR3. The CDR3 DNA follows: TGCGCCAGCAGCCCGACATTGAACACTGAAGCTTTCTTT. Its protein is CASSPTLNTEAFF.

The rearrangement uses TRBV7-3 and TRBJ2-3; TRBD1 might be the D (6 bases). The CDR3 runs 16 residues. The V end was cut by 6 bases, the J end by 4 bases, with 20 bases between. Germline V gene sequence: CDR1 SGHTA, CDR2 FQGTGA. The CDR3 coding sequence is TGTGCCAGCAGTACACAGGGTGGAGTTGGTGCAGATACGCAGTATTTT. Amino acid sequence: CASSTQGGVGADTQYF.

J is TRBJ2-1 and V is TRBV5-1; D may be TRBD2 (6 bases). This CDR3 is built from 18 residues. The V end lost 0 bases, the J end lost 0 bases, and 16 bases lay between the germline ends. CDR1 is SGHRS, CDR2 YFSETQ, per germline. The CDR3 protein is CASSLEGRGRSSYNEQFF. CDR3 nucleotide sequence: TGCGCCAGCAGCTTGGAAGGGCGAGGGAGGAGCTCCTACAATGAGCAGTTCTTC.

The rearrangement uses TRBV5-1 and TRBJ2-2; tentative D call: TRBD2 (5 bases). The germline V gene encodes CDR1 SGHRS and CDR2 YFSETQ. The CDR3 has 13 amino acids. Trimming pared 7 bases from V and 0 bases from J, leaving 7 bases between. The CDR3 sequence is CASRGTNTGELFF. The CDR3 nucleotides are TGCGCCAGCCGAGGGACGAACACCGGGGAGCTGTTTTTT.

J is TRBJ2-2 and V is TRBV25-1, with D possibly matching TRBD2 (6 bases). Between the trimmed V and J ends, which lost 6 bases and 1 base, there was a span of 12 bases. The V gene's germline CDR1 is MGHDK and CDR2 SYGVNS. This CDR3 region has 15 residues. CDR3 residues: CASRIAGMNTGELFF. In DNA form, the CDR3 reads TGTGCCAGCAGAATCGCGGGGATGAACACCGGGGAGCTGTTTTTT.

This clone was detected only once. The V gene is TRBV7-6, the J gene TRBJ2-1; 12 bases align to TRBD2. The CDR3 loop spans 16 amino acids. V dropped 5 bases and J dropped 0; count of bases not matched to a gene: 2. Germline V gene data show CDR1 as SGHVS and CDR2 as FNYEAQ. The CDR3 region has the DNA TGTGCCAGCAGCACGACTAGCGGGAGCTCCTACAATGAGCAGTTCTTC. It codes for CASSTTSGSSYNEQFF.

The chain is built from TRBV5-4 and TRBJ2-1; the match to TRBD2 covers 12 bases. This CDR3 is 16 amino acids long. Germline V gene lookup returns CDR1 SGHNT and CDR2 YYREEE (reference sequence). J gave up 0 bases and V 3 bases, and 1 base lay outside the gene matches. This CDR3 is CASSSSGGASYNEQFF. CDR3 bases: TGTGCCAGCAGCTCTAGCGGGGGGGCCTCCTACAATGAGCAGTTCTTC.

J is TRBJ2-1 and V is TRBV28; 8 bases are shared with TRBD2. The CDR3 totals 18 residues. The J segment lost 8 bases and the V segment lost 3 bases, leaving 18 bases of the junction unmatched. Germline V gene data show CDR1 as MDHEN and CDR2 as SYDVKM. The CDR3 nucleotides read TGTGCCAGCAGTTTGATATATAATGGGGGACTAGTAACGGATGAGCAGTTCTTC. As protein: CASSLIYNGGLVTDEQFF.

The chain has TRBV10-3 and TRBJ1-1; D call uncertain. Germline V gene data show CDR1 as ENHRY and CDR2 as SYGVKD. This CDR3 region has 13 residues. Trimming removed 8 bases at V and 0 bases at J, with 10 bases between. CDR3 nucleotide sequence: TGTGCCATCTCTGCGGGGTTGAACACTGAAGCTTTCTTT. As protein: CAISAGLNTEAFF.

The chain carries TRBV20-1 and TRBJ1-2; D possibly corresponds to TRBD1 (6 bases). The germline V gene encodes CDR1 DFQATT and CDR2 SNEGSKA (reference sequence). The V gene lost 3 bases and the J gene lost 1 base, with 9 bases spanning the gap. This CDR3 is built from 13 residues. Written as DNA, the CDR3 is TGCAGTGCTAGTAGGGGGGGTAACTATGGCTACACCTTC. It encodes CSASRGGNYGYTF.

The V call is TRBV5-1, the J call TRBJ2-3, with a possible D match to TRBD2 (6 bases). Germline assignment: CDR1 SGHRS and CDR2 YFSETQ. V lost 1 base and J 6 bases, leaving 15 bases between the germline ends. The length of the CDR3 is 15 residues. In DNA, the CDR3 is TGCGCCAGCAGCTTGCAGGCTAGCGAATGGGATACGCAGTATTTT. This sequence encodes CASSLQASEWDTQYF.

The DNA of the CDR3 is TGTGCCAGTAGTATAGGGAGTGAGACCCAGTACTTC. Translated: CASSIGSETQYF. The chain employs TRBV19 and TRBJ2-5, with D uncertain. Germline CDR1 LNHDA, CDR2 SQIVND (reference sequence). V lost 1 base to trimming and J lost 5 bases, with 5 bases between them. There are 12 residues in the CDR3.

CDR3 amino acids: CASRFGTGLETQYF. The CDR3 DNA follows: TGTGCCAGCAGGTTCGGGACAGGGTTGGAGACCCAGTACTTC. The chain carries TRBV2 and TRBJ2-5, with 9 bases fitting TRBD1. V lost 6 bases, J lost 5 bases, and 7 bases stayed unmatched. Per germline, CDR1 SNHLY and CDR2 FYNNEI. The CDR3 runs to 14 residues. Together with reference TRBV2 and TRBJ2-5, the CDR3 gives the full variable domain: EPEVTQTPSHQVTQMGQEVILRCVPISNHLYFYWYRQILGQKVEFLVSFYNNEISEKSEIFDDQFSVERPDGSNFTLKIRSTKLEDSAMYFCASRFGTGLETQYFGPGTRLLVL.